A selection of T cell receptor beta chains follows, all from one sample in a study of PD-L1 blockade in urothelial cancer. TCRdb keeps only in-frame clones here, not all; method: immunoSEQ multiplex PCR. The sample consists of around 80,000 clones, under 95% of them appearing once. The material was PBMCs, obtained around atezolizumab (anti-PD-L1) treatment. Receptors originate from a woman older than 75 with urothelial cancer. The CDR3 runs from the conserved cysteine through the conserved F or W. D genes are given only for firm matches. Clone size is not always given. Where it is, it says once, few, many or a class for expanded clones.

J: TRBJ1-3
V: TRBV28
D: NA
size: NA
DNA: TGTGCCGGCAGTAACGCAGGCTCTGGAAACACCATATATTTT
CDR3: CAGSNAGSGNTIYF

J: TRBJ1-1
V: TRBV5-6
D: NA
size: NA
DNA: TGTGCCAGCAGCACTAGGACAGTAACTGAAGCTTTCTTT
CDR3: CASSTRTVTEAFF

J: TRBJ2-5
V: TRBV4-1
D: NA
size: NA
DNA: TGCGCCAGCAGCCAAGATGGGAGGCGGGAGACCCAGTACTTC
CDR3: CASSQDGRRETQYF

J: TRBJ1-5
V: TRBV29-1
D: TRBD1
size: once
DNA: TGCAGCGTGCGCGGGGAAGGGGGCACGAGCAATCAGCCCCAGCATTTT
CDR3: CSVRGEGGTSNQPQHF

J: TRBJ2-5
V: TRBV5-4
D: TRBD2
size: NA
DNA: TGTGCCAGCAGCTTGGGGGTGGTAGCGGGAGGGGAGGAGACCCAGTACTTC
CDR3: CASSLGVVAGGEETQYF

J: TRBJ2-3
V: TRBV7-9
D: NA
size: NA
DNA: TGTGCCAGCAGCGAGGCGCGCTCAGATACGCAGTATTTT
CDR3: CASSEARSDTQYF

J: TRBJ1-5
V: TRBV9
D: NA
size: NA
DNA: TGTGCCAGCAGCCTCGGCGGAAATAGCAATCAGCCCCAGCATTTT
CDR3: CASSLGGNSNQPQHF

J: TRBJ2-7
V: TRBV27
D: NA
size: NA
DNA: TGTGCCAGCAGTTTAACGGGGAACCCGCCCTACGAGCAGTACTTC
CDR3: CASSLTGNPPYEQYF

J: TRBJ2-7
V: TRBV5-6
D: TRBD1
size: NA
DNA: TGTGCCAGCAGCTCGATTCGTGGGACAGATTCCTACGAGCAGTACTTC
CDR3: CASSSIRGTDSYEQYF

J: TRBJ2-3
V: TRBV6-5
D: NA
size: NA
DNA: TGTGCCAGCAGACGGGGGACCGCCACAGATACGCAGTATTTT
CDR3: CASRRGTATDTQYF

J: TRBJ1-1
V: TRBV27
D: NA
size: NA
DNA: TGTGCCAGCTTACGAGATGACACTGAAGCTTTCTTT
CDR3: CASLRDDTEAFF

J: TRBJ2-1
V: TRBV4-2
D: NA
size: NA
DNA: TGTGCCAGCAGCGCGACCGGGACACTGGAAGGCAATGAGCAGTTCTTC
CDR3: CASSATGTLEGNEQFF

J: TRBJ2-7
V: TRBV2
D: TRBD1
size: NA
DNA: TGTGCCAGCAGCCAAACCCGGGGACAGGGACTCTACGAGCAGTACTTC
CDR3: CASSQTRGQGLYEQYF

J: TRBJ2-7
V: TRBV6-1
D: NA
size: NA
DNA: TGTGCCAGCAGTCCCAGGGGTCCCTACGAGCAGTACTTC
CDR3: CASSPRGPYEQYF

J: TRBJ2-1
V: TRBV27
D: TRBD1
size: NA
DNA: TGTGCCAGCATCTCCGACAGGGTTGGATTAAGATCGATCAATGAGCAGTTCTTC
CDR3: CASISDRVGLRSINEQFF

J: TRBJ2-3
V: TRBV6-4
D: TRBD1
size: NA
DNA: TGTGCCAGCAGCGAAACGGGACAGGGTTTTACAGATACGCAGTATTTT
CDR3: CASSETGQGFTDTQYF

J: TRBJ2-3
V: TRBV30
D: NA
size: NA
DNA: TGTGCCTGGATTCGGAGCGGCACAGATACGCAGTATTTT
CDR3: CAWIRSGTDTQYF

J: TRBJ1-5
V: TRBV7-2
D: TRBD1
size: NA
DNA: TGTGCCAGCAGCTTGGACAGGGTAGGGGGGTCAGATCAGCCCCAGCATTTT
CDR3: CASSLDRVGGSDQPQHF

J: TRBJ2-7
V: TRBV5-1
D: TRBD2
size: once
DNA: TGCGCCAGTGCCAATGGGACTAGCGGGAACTACGAGCAGTACTTC
CDR3: CASANGTSGNYEQYF

J: TRBJ2-5
V: TRBV19
D: TRBD2
size: NA
DNA: TGTGCCAGTAGTATTGGGAGCCTAGCGGGGAGAGAGACCCAGTACTTC
CDR3: CASSIGSLAGRETQYF

J: TRBJ1-4
V: TRBV27
D: TRBD1
size: NA
DNA: TGTGCCAGCAGTTTATGGGGACAGTCTAATGAAAAACTGTTTTTT
CDR3: CASSLWGQSNEKLFF

J: TRBJ1-2
V: TRBV2
D: TRBD1
size: NA
DNA: TGTGCCAGCACCCGGGACAGGGGTGGCTACACCTTC
CDR3: CASTRDRGGYTF

J: TRBJ2-3
V: TRBV11-2
D: TRBD2
size: NA
DNA: TGTGCCAGCAGCTTAGGAGCTAGCGGGAGCAGGCCAGATACGCAGTATTTT
CDR3: CASSLGASGSRPDTQYF

J: TRBJ1-5
V: TRBV5-4
D: NA
size: NA
DNA: TGTGCCAGCAGCCTCCCCAATCAGCCCCAGCATTTT
CDR3: CASSLPNQPQHF

J: TRBJ1-1
V: TRBV7-9
D: TRBD1
size: NA
DNA: TGTGCCAGCAGCTTAACCGGACAGGGGGACACTGAAGCTTTCTTT
CDR3: CASSLTGQGDTEAFF

J: TRBJ2-7
V: TRBV5-4
D: NA
size: NA
DNA: TGTGCCAGCAGCATAGATGTCGAGCAGTACTTC
CDR3: CASSIDVEQYF

J: TRBJ1-5
V: TRBV2
D: NA
size: NA
DNA: TGTGCCAGCAGTGAACAGATTAGCAATCAGCCCCAGCATTTT
CDR3: CASSEQISNQPQHF

J: TRBJ1-5
V: TRBV5-1
D: TRBD1
size: once
DNA: TGCGCCAGCAGCCACGGACAGGGCGGCCAGCCCCAGCATTTT
CDR3: CASSHGQGGQPQHF

J: TRBJ2-7
V: TRBV6-5
D: TRBD1
size: NA
DNA: TGTGCCAGCAGCGAAACCGGGACAGGCGGCGAGCAGTACTTC
CDR3: CASSETGTGGEQYF

J: TRBJ1-4
V: TRBV18
D: TRBD1
size: NA
DNA: TGTGCCAGCTCATCAACAGGGGACCAATCTAATGAAAAACTGTTTTTT
CDR3: CASSSTGDQSNEKLFF

J: TRBJ1-1
V: TRBV5-4
D: NA
size: NA
DNA: TGTGCCAGCAGCTTGCAGGGGAAGAACACTGAAGCTTTCTTT
CDR3: CASSLQGKNTEAFF

J: TRBJ2-7
V: TRBV9
D: TRBD2
size: NA
DNA: TGTGCCAGCAGCCTCGGACTAGCGGGACCTACATCCTACGAGCAGTACTTC
CDR3: CASSLGLAGPTSYEQYF

J: TRBJ2-7
V: TRBV28
D: NA
size: NA
DNA: TGTGCCAGCAGTTTGGTAGCGGATCTCTACGAGCAGTACTTC
CDR3: CASSLVADLYEQYF

J: TRBJ2-1
V: TRBV2
D: NA
size: NA
DNA: TGTGCCAGCAGTGAAACACAGTACAATGAGCAGTTCTTC
CDR3: CASSETQYNEQFF

J: TRBJ1-5
V: TRBV28
D: NA
size: NA
DNA: TGTGCCAGCAGTGTTACAGGGCTTAGCAATCAGCCCCAGCATTTT
CDR3: CASSVTGLSNQPQHF

J: TRBJ1-2
V: TRBV30
D: NA
size: NA
DNA: TGTGCCTGGAGGAAAACAGGGCCTGGTGGCTACACCTTC
CDR3: CAWRKTGPGGYTF

J: TRBJ1-1
V: TRBV28
D: NA
size: NA
DNA: TGTGCCAGCAGTCCCCTTATGAACACTGAAGCTTTCTTT
CDR3: CASSPLMNTEAFF

J: TRBJ2-7
V: TRBV11-3
D: NA
size: NA
DNA: TGTGCCAGCAGCCCCGAGAGTACCAACTACGAGCAGTACTTC
CDR3: CASSPESTNYEQYF

J: TRBJ1-4
V: TRBV7-9
D: NA
size: NA
DNA: TGTGCCAGCAGCTTGGGCGCGGGTGAAAAACTGTTTTTT
CDR3: CASSLGAGEKLFF

J: TRBJ1-5
V: TRBV2
D: NA
size: NA
DNA: TGTGCCAGCAGCGTGGACAGCAACAATCAGCCCCAGCATTTT
CDR3: CASSVDSNNQPQHF

J: TRBJ1-5
V: TRBV27
D: NA
size: NA
DNA: TGTGCCAGCAGTTCGTTTGGCAATGGCAATCAGCCCCAGCATTTT
CDR3: CASSSFGNGNQPQHF

J: TRBJ2-7
V: TRBV4-1
D: TRBD2
size: NA
DNA: TGCGCCAGCAGCCAGGCTCAACTAGCGGGAGGCCCCCACGAGCAGTACTTC
CDR3: CASSQAQLAGGPHEQYF

J: TRBJ2-3
V: TRBV7-9
D: NA
size: NA
DNA: TGTGCCAGCAGCTTTTGGCTTGCCCCCGGGTCTAGCACAGATACGCAGTATTTT
CDR3: CASSFWLAPGSSTDTQYF

J: TRBJ1-5
V: TRBV7-3
D: NA
size: NA
DNA: TGTGCCAGCAGCCCGAGTGGCAATCAGCCCCAGCATTTT
CDR3: CASSPSGNQPQHF

J: TRBJ2-3
V: TRBV9
D: NA
size: NA
DNA: TGTGCCAGCAGCGTTCCCTTAGGCGACTTCACAGATACGCAGTATTTT
CDR3: CASSVPLGDFTDTQYF

J: TRBJ2-1
V: TRBV7-8
D: NA
size: once
DNA: TGTGCCAGCAGCTACCGGTCGGGAGTAGCGCCTGACAATGAGCAGTTCTTC
CDR3: CASSYRSGVAPDNEQFF

J: TRBJ2-1
V: TRBV7-7
D: TRBD1
size: NA
DNA: TGTGCCAGCAGCCTAGGGACAGTGAGCAATGAGCAGTTCTTC
CDR3: CASSLGTVSNEQFF

J: TRBJ1-5
V: TRBV5-4
D: NA
size: NA
DNA: TGTGCCAGCAGCCTGGGGGAGAGCGATCAGCCCCAGCATTTT
CDR3: CASSLGESDQPQHF

J: TRBJ2-1
V: TRBV5-1
D: TRBD2
size: NA
DNA: TGCGCCAGCAGCAAGACTAGCGGGAGATTCGATGAGCAGTTCTTC
CDR3: CASSKTSGRFDEQFF

J: TRBJ2-1
V: TRBV5-1
D: TRBD2
size: NA
DNA: TGCGCCAGCAGCTTGGCGGGAGGGCCATCTGGGTACAATGAGCAGTTCTTC
CDR3: CASSLAGGPSGYNEQFF

J: TRBJ2-5
V: TRBV28
D: NA
size: once
DNA: TGTGCCAGCAGTGACGCCGGGGGGCCCGAAGAGACCCAGTACTTC
CDR3: CASSDAGGPEETQYF

J: TRBJ2-7
V: TRBV15
D: NA
size: NA
DNA: TGTGCCACCAGCATCGGGGGTCGGGGGGCAAGCGAGCAGTACTTC
CDR3: CATSIGGRGASEQYF

J: TRBJ2-1
V: TRBV7-3
D: TRBD2
size: NA
DNA: TGTGCCAGCAGCTTCGTAGCGGGGGGCTACAATGAGCAGTTCTTC
CDR3: CASSFVAGGYNEQFF

J: TRBJ2-2
V: TRBV2
D: TRBD1
size: NA
DNA: TGTGCCAGCAGGGACAGGGGGGGCGGGGAGCTGTTTTTT
CDR3: CASRDRGGGELFF

J: TRBJ1-2
V: TRBV7-8
D: NA
size: NA
DNA: TGTGCCAGCACCGTATCCGGGGGGCAGAATTCTAACTATGGCTACACCTTC
CDR3: CASTVSGGQNSNYGYTF

J: TRBJ2-2
V: TRBV18
D: NA
size: NA
DNA: TGTGCCAGCTCACCGGCAGTTCAATTCGGGATGGCCGGGGAGCTGTTTTTT
CDR3: CASSPAVQFGMAGELFF

J: TRBJ2-7
V: TRBV28
D: NA
size: once
DNA: TGTGCCAGCAGTTTACCTCCCTACGAGCAGTACTTC
CDR3: CASSLPPYEQYF